These 12 T cell receptor beta chains were all obtained from the same sample, sequenced in a study of cytomegalovirus exposure and HLA in healthy donors. Measured with immunoSEQ multiplex PCR; TCRdb has only the in-frame clones, and not every one. The sample consists of some 170,000 clones, over 80% of them appearing once. Sequenced input: PBMCs. The receptors were gathered from a man aged 25-40 years in good health and CMV-seropositive.

This clone has just a few counts. J is TRBJ2-2 and V is TRBV9; D gene unclear. The CDR3 totals 11 residues. CDR1 is SGDLS, CDR2 YYNGEE, per germline. V lost 7 bases to trimming and J lost 3 bases, with 4 bases between them. Written as DNA, the CDR3 is TGTGCCAGCCAGGACACCGGGGAGCTGTTTTTT. Encoded protein: CASQDTGELFF.

The V and J genes are TRBV6-5 and TRBJ2-4; tentatively, D is TRBD2 (5 bases). Trimming cost V 1 base and J 7 bases, with 8 bases left between them. The CDR3 has 13 amino acids. Germline V CDR1 and CDR2: MNHEY, SVGAGI. The CDR3 bases are TGTGCCAGCAGTTACTATCGAGGGAACATTCAGTACTTC. Residues: CASSYYRGNIQYF.

This sequence joins TRBV7-8 and TRBJ1-5; D is possibly TRBD1 (5 bases). This CDR3 is built from 15 residues. Germline V gene data show CDR1 as SGHVS and CDR2 as FQNEAQ. The V end lost 1 base, the J end lost 2 bases, and 9 bases lay between the germline ends. Written as DNA, the CDR3 is TGTGCCAGCAGCTTAGTGGGGGGGGGCAATCAGCCCCAGCATTTT. Translating it yields CASSLVGGGNQPQHF.

This clone was detected only once. The V call is TRBV7-2, the J call TRBJ2-3; D remains ambiguous. Looked up from germline, CDR1 is SGHTA and CDR2 is FQGNSA. Trimming shortened V by 5 bases and J by 8 bases, and 14 bases separated the two germline ends. The length of the CDR3 is 13 residues. CDR3 sequence (DNA): TGTGCCAGCAGCCGGAACCTAGACGTTACGCAGTATTTT. It codes for CASSRNLDVTQYF. Using reference TRBV7-2 and TRBJ2-3 for the parts outside the CDR3, the full variable domain is GAGVSQSPSNKVTEKGKDVELRCDPISGHTALYWYRQSLGQGLEFLIYFQGNSAPDKSGLPSDRFSAERTGGSVSTLTIQRTQQEDSAVYLCASSRNLDVTQYFGPGTRLTVL.

This clone was found many times. DNA of the CDR3: TGTGCCAGCAGCTTCTCGGAGCAAGGGGATGGCTACACCTTC. Translation gives CASSFSEQGDGYTF. V gene TRBV7-8 combines with J gene TRBJ1-2, with D perhaps matching TRBD1 (5 bases). The V end was cut by 3 bases, the J end by 6 bases, with 14 bases between. The CDR3 covers 14 residues. The germline gives CDR1 SGHVS, CDR2 FQNEAQ. The whole variable domain, remainder taken from reference TRBV7-8 and TRBJ1-2, is GAGVSQSPRYKVAKRGQDVALRCDPISGHVSLFWYQQALGQGPEFLTYFQNEAQLDKSGLPSDRFFAERPEGSVSTLKIQRTQQEDSAVYLCASSFSEQGDGYTFGSGTRLTVV.

This sequence joins TRBV6-5 and TRBJ2-3; 9 positions match TRBD2. V shed 2 bases and J 12 bases; nucleotides not matched to a gene: 6. Germline values: CDR1 MNHEY, CDR2 SVGAGI. The CDR3 length is 13 residues. The DNA for the CDR3 is TGTGCCAGCAGTTACATGGCGGGGGGGCGCCAGTATTTT. This sequence encodes CASSYMAGGRQYF.

The gene calls are TRBV21-1 and TRBJ2-1; the table calls TRBD2, which could not be checked here. TRBV21-1 is given as a pseudogene. This CDR3 contains 14 residues. The CDR3: CASSKSWRGIEQFF. The CDR3 DNA reads TGTGCCAGCAGCAAATCGTGGCGGGGGATTGAGCAGTTCTTC.

V is TRBV2 and J is TRBJ2-2, with TRBD1 identical over 9 bases. V shed 0 bases and J 5 bases; nucleotides not matched to a gene: 4. The CDR3 has 16 residues. The germline gives CDR1 SNHLY, CDR2 FYNNEI. CDR3 residues: CASSEAWGTGTGELFF. For the CDR3, the DNA is TGTGCCAGCAGTGAAGCGTGGGGGACAGGGACCGGGGAGCTGTTTTTT. The full variable domain, with the rest looked up from reference TRBV2 and TRBJ2-2, is EPEVTQTPSHQVTQMGQEVILRCVPISNHLYFYWYRQILGQKVEFLVSFYNNEISEKSEIFDDQFSVERPDGSNFTLKIRSTKLEDSAMYFCASSEAWGTGTGELFFGEGSRLTVL.

V gene TRBV11-2 combines with J gene TRBJ2-5; no definite D call. CDR3 length: 20 residues. The ends were cut back, 0 bases at V and 0 bases at J, with 23 bases in the middle. Germline CDR1 and CDR2: SGHAT and FQNNGV. CDR3 sequence: CASSLEAGAEFSIDQETQYF. The CDR3 DNA is TGTGCCAGCAGCTTAGAGGCCGGCGCGGAATTCTCTATCGACCAAGAGACCCAGTACTTC.

The chain joins TRBV15 to TRBJ2-7; maybe TRBD1 (6 bases). Looked up from germline, CDR1 is LNHNV and CDR2 is YYDKDF (reference sequence). Trimming removed 0 bases from V and 3 bases from J, with 6 bases in between. This CDR3 is 13 amino acids long. The CDR3 sequence: CATSREGGYEQYF. As DNA, the CDR3 is TGTGCCACCAGCAGAGAAGGGGGCTACGAGCAGTACTTC.

The rearrangement links TRBV10-3 to TRBJ2-1; 16 bases are a match to TRBD2. The CDR3 runs to 21 residues. Germline CDR1 is ENHRY and CDR2 is SYGVKD. The V segment lost 4 bases and the J segment 4 bases; nucleotides outside the gene matches: 16. CDR3 DNA: TGTGCCATCAGTGGGCCACCGGGACTAGCGGGGGGGCGAGGAGGATACAATGAGCAGTTCTTC. Protein product: CAISGPPGLAGGRGGYNEQFF.

The chain is built from TRBV4-1 and TRBJ2-3; 8 nucleotides match TRBD2. From germline, CDR1 is MGHRA and CDR2 YSYEKL. This CDR3 has 18 amino acids. Trimming cost V 0 bases and J 2 bases; bases outside gene matches: 10. The CDR3 protein is CASSQEGGRGGFTDTQYF. DNA of the CDR3: TGCGCCAGCAGCCAAGAGGGGGGGCGCGGGGGGTTCACAGATACGCAGTATTTT.